The clone carrying this TCR beta chain has only a few counts. Its target is not known. CDR1 MNHNS and CDR2 SASEGT come from the germline V gene. V shed 5 bases and J shed 1 base, with 17 bases lying between them. CDR3 size: 16 residues. TCR beta CDR3 sequences were amplified from RNA transcripts. In the first-round RT-PCR of the TCR CDR3, the HTBI primer set was used. TCRdb recomputed calls from the multiplex PCR reads with MiXCR, one row per CDR3 protein. The sample includes more than 350,000 distinct CDR3 sequences, 15% of them seen just once. An approximately 10 ml volume of fresh peripheral blood provided the PBMCs. This record comes from a study of T cells in Graves' hyperthyroidism and ophthalmopathy. Regarding the study as a whole: Most clonotypes that expanded in the thyroid above 0.001 also showed up in blood.

Input material: blood. The chain couples TRBV6-1 to TRBJ1-2; D may be TRBD1 (5 bases). The TCR originated in a woman aged 60-70 years with Graves' ophthalmopathy. CDR3 coding DNA: TGTGCCAGCAGTCCGACCGGGACGGGATTTAACTATGGCTACACCTTC. This sequence encodes CASSPTGTGFNYGYTF.